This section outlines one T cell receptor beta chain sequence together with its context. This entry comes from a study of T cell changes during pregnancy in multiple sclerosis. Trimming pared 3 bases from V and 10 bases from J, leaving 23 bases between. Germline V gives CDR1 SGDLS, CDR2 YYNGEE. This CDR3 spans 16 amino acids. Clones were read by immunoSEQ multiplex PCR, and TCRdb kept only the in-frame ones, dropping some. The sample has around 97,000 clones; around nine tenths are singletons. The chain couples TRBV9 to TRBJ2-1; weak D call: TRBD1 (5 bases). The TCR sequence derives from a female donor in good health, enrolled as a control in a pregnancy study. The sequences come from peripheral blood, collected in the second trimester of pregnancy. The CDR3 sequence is CASSEGTESGFLEQFF. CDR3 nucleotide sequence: TGTGCCAGCAGCGAGGGTACTGAGTCAGGGTTCTTGGAGCAGTTCTTC.